The rows below give T cell receptor beta chains drawn from one sample of a study of OX40 agonist ivuxolimab in advanced cancers. TCRdb's table, derived via immunoSEQ multiplex PCR, lists solely in-frame clones and lacks some. Found here are about 39,000 clones, approximately 90% of them singletons; the top ten hold around 20%. Source: CD4+ or CD8+ T cells sorted from blood, taken in a trial of the OX40 agonist ivuxolimab. The receptors derive from an adult with an advanced solid tumor such as melanoma, head and neck, liver or kidney cancer. Each CDR3 is given with its conserved first and last residue. Each record gives: clone size, V gene, D gene, J gene, CDR3 DNA, CDR3 protein. D genes are given only for firm matches. Expanded clones are given a class, and other clones once, few, many or no size at all.

once	TRBV19	NA	TRBJ2-7	TGTGCCAGTAGTACCAGTCGGGAGCAGTACTTC	CASSTSREQYF
NA	TRBV11-3	TRBD1	TRBJ1-4	TGTGCCAGCAGCTTCCCGGGACAGGGGTTTGAGAATGAAAAACTGTTTTTT	CASSFPGQGFENEKLFF
NA	TRBV27	NA	TRBJ2-1	TGTGCCAGCAGAGGCGCCTCCCATGGGGGCGGCTCCTACAATGAGCAGTTCTTC	CASRGASHGGGSYNEQFF
once	TRBV4-3	NA	TRBJ2-5	TGCGCCAGCAGCCACCTGTCAGGGCAAGAGACCCAGTACTTC	CASSHLSGQETQYF
NA	TRBV28	NA	TRBJ2-1	TGTGCCAGCAGTACACCGGGACACCCCAGGGATGAGCAGTTCTTC	CASSTPGHPRDEQFF
NA	TRBV7-9	TRBD2	TRBJ2-1	TGTGCCAGCAGCTCTGGACTAGACAATGAGCAGTTCTTC	CASSSGLDNEQFF
NA	TRBV25-1	TRBD2	TRBJ2-7	TGTGCCAGCAGTTCCCCATTTAGCGGGATGAGGTGCGAGCAGTACTTC	CASSSPFSGMRCEQYF
NA	TRBV9	TRBD1	TRBJ1-1	TGTGCCAGCAGCGCGACAGGGGCTCGAACTGAAGCTTTCTTT	CASSATGARTEAFF
NA	TRBV28	NA	TRBJ1-2	TGTGCCAGCAATCCTCGGGGACACATTTATGGCTACACCTTC	CASNPRGHIYGYTF
NA	TRBV7-6	TRBD2	TRBJ2-1	TGTGCCAGCAGCCCGACCCCGGGACTAGGCAATGAGCAGTTCTTC	CASSPTPGLGNEQFF
NA	TRBV5-6	TRBD2	TRBJ2-1	TGTGCCAGCAGCTTAGAGCGGGAGGCCGTTATAGGGGAGCAGTTCTTC	CASSLEREAVIGEQFF
NA	TRBV27	NA	TRBJ1-2	TGTGCCAGCAGTCTACTCAGGCGCAATGGCTACACCTTC	CASSLLRRNGYTF
NA	TRBV11-3	NA	TRBJ2-1	TGTGCCAGCAGCTTAGTAGGTCCCGGCTCTGAGCAGTTCTTC	CASSLVGPGSEQFF
NA	TRBV5-6	TRBD2	TRBJ2-1	TGTGCCAGCAGCTTGGCCTCGGCGGGAGAGGATGAGCAGTTCTTC	CASSLASAGEDEQFF
NA	TRBV6-6	TRBD1	TRBJ2-7	TGTGCCAGCAGTATCGGGACAGGGGGCGCGATTGGCGAGCAGTACTTC	CASSIGTGGAIGEQYF
NA	TRBV11-3	TRBD2	TRBJ2-7	TGTGCCAGCAGCTTAGATCGGGTTAGCGGGAGATCTTACGAGCAGTACTTC	CASSLDRVSGRSYEQYF
once	TRBV7-9	TRBD2	TRBJ2-3	TGTGCCAGCAGCTCCACAGCGGGAGGGCCCGCAGATACGCAGTATTTT	CASSSTAGGPADTQYF
NA	TRBV6-5	NA	TRBJ2-1	TGTGCCAGCAGTTACGGAGTGGGAGTTGATGAGCAGTTCTTC	CASSYGVGVDEQFF
NA	TRBV5-4	NA	TRBJ2-5	TGTGCCAGCAGCTTGTTGGACAGTCAAGAGACCCAGTACTTC	CASSLLDSQETQYF
once	TRBV28	NA	TRBJ1-1	TGTGCCAGCAGTTTCAGGGCAGGTATGGGAACCACTGAAGCTTTCTTT	CASSFRAGMGTTEAFF
NA	TRBV5-4	NA	TRBJ2-7	TGTGCCAGCAGTTCGACTACTGGCGAGCAGTACTTC	CASSSTTGEQYF
NA	TRBV27	TRBD2	TRBJ2-3	TGTGCCAGCAGTAATGAGTGGGGACTAGCAGGTGTCACAGATACGCAGTATTTT	CASSNEWGLAGVTDTQYF
NA	TRBV11-1	TRBD1	TRBJ2-7	TGTGCCAGCAGCCAACACCGGGGACAGAGGACCCTTGGCGAGCAGTACTTC	CASSQHRGQRTLGEQYF
NA	TRBV2	NA	TRBJ2-1	TGTGCCAGCAGTGAGGGGGGGCCTCTAAGGACAGCCAACAATGAGCAGTTCTTC	CASSEGGPLRTANNEQFF
NA	TRBV7-2	TRBD2	TRBJ2-7	TGTGCCAGCAGCTGGACTAGCGGGGGGGTCTACGAGCAGTACTTC	CASSWTSGGVYEQYF
NA	TRBV28	NA	TRBJ2-7	TGTGCCAGTACTATGGCTTACGAGCAGTACTTC	CASTMAYEQYF
NA	TRBV19	NA	TRBJ1-1	TGTGCCAGTAACCAGGGCGACAGAATGAACACTGAAGCTTTCTTT	CASNQGDRMNTEAFF
NA	TRBV19	TRBD2	TRBJ2-2	TGTGCCAGTAGTATAGGGGTAGCGGGAGGGCCGGGCACCGGGGAGCTGTTTTTT	CASSIGVAGGPGTGELFF
NA	TRBV6-6	NA	TRBJ2-7	TGTGCCAGCAGTTCTCGGGGAGCGTACTCCTACGAGCAGTACTTC	CASSSRGAYSYEQYF
NA	TRBV19	NA	TRBJ2-1	TGTGCCAGTACCCTCGGCGGGACCTACAATGAGCAGTTCTTC	CASTLGGTYNEQFF
NA	TRBV27	NA	TRBJ2-2	TGTGCCAGCAGTTTTGCAGGGCTCGGTCCCGGGGAGCTGTTTTTT	CASSFAGLGPGELFF
NA	TRBV4-1	TRBD1	TRBJ1-5	TGCGCCAGCAGCCAAGTTCTCGGACAGGGCAGCCAGCCCCAGCATTTT	CASSQVLGQGSQPQHF
once	TRBV10-1	NA	TRBJ1-1	TGCGCCAGCAGTGACACCCCCGGGACTGAAGCTTTCTTT	CASSDTPGTEAFF
NA	TRBV4-3	NA	TRBJ1-2	TGCGCCAGCAGCCAAGGCACGAGCGATACCACCTATGGCTACACCTTC	CASSQGTSDTTYGYTF
NA	TRBV27	NA	TRBJ1-6	TGTGCCAGCAGCCCTTTAGTACAGATTTATAATTCACCCCTCCACTTT	CASSPLVQIYNSPLHF
NA	TRBV2	TRBD1	TRBJ2-7	TGTGCCAGCAGTCAGGGGGTCAACTACGAGCAGTACTTC	CASSQGVNYEQYF
NA	TRBV28	NA	TRBJ2-5	TGTGCCAGCAGTTTCCGACCGAAGGTTAAAGAGACCCAGTACTTC	CASSFRPKVKETQYF
NA	TRBV4-1	TRBD1	TRBJ1-4	TGCGCCAGCAGCCAACTTAATACAGGGGCTACTAATGAAAAACTGTTTTTT	CASSQLNTGATNEKLFF
NA	TRBV19	NA	TRBJ1-2	TGTGCCAGTAGTTCCGGGTATTCCTATGGCTACACCTTC	CASSSGYSYGYTF
NA	TRBV5-1	NA	TRBJ2-2	TGCGCCAGCAGCTTTCCGTTGGACGGGGAGCTGTTTTTT	CASSFPLDGELFF
NA	TRBV5-5	TRBD1	TRBJ1-5	TGTGCCAGCAGGTCCGGGACAGGGGTGCGACAGCCCCAGCATTTT	CASRSGTGVRQPQHF
NA	TRBV11-2	NA	TRBJ2-6	TGTGCCAGCAGCTTAGGGGATACTGGGGCCAACGTCCTGACTTTC	CASSLGDTGANVLTF
NA	TRBV28	NA	TRBJ2-7	TGTGCCAGCAGTTTAGGAGGGGGCCCCTACGAGCAGTACTTC	CASSLGGGPYEQYF
NA	TRBV10-1	NA	TRBJ1-1	TGCGCCAGCAGTGCCACGATCGAAACTGAAGCTTTCTTT	CASSATIETEAFF
NA	TRBV27	NA	TRBJ2-2	TGTGCCAGCAGTTTATCGGCGCAGGGCACCGGGGAGCTGTTTTTT	CASSLSAQGTGELFF
few	TRBV19	TRBD1	TRBJ2-1	TGTGCCAGTAGTTTAGGGGGCGGAAGTTATGAGCAGTTCTTC	CASSLGGGSYEQFF
NA	TRBV19	TRBD1	TRBJ2-2	TGTGCCAGTAGTATAGAACAGGGGGTGGCCACCGGGGAGCTGTTTTTT	CASSIEQGVATGELFF
NA	TRBV18	TRBD2	TRBJ2-1	TGTGCCAGCTCTCCGACTAGCGGGACTTACAATGAGCAGTTCTTC	CASSPTSGTYNEQFF
NA	TRBV5-6	TRBD1	TRBJ1-1	TGTGCCAGCAGCTTGCAGGGGGCGAGGTTTGCTTTCTTT	CASSLQGARFAFF
NA	TRBV2	NA	TRBJ2-5	TGTGCCAGCCGGCCCTGGGAGCAAGAGACCCAGTACTTC	CASRPWEQETQYF
NA	TRBV11-3	NA	TRBJ1-4	TGTGCCAGCAGTGTTGCGGGTACTAATGAAAAACTGTTTTTT	CASSVAGTNEKLFF
NA	TRBV7-8	NA	TRBJ1-5	TGTGCCAGCAGCCTTGGGGTCGGGGACGGTCAGCCCCAGCATTTT	CASSLGVGDGQPQHF
NA	TRBV28	TRBD2	TRBJ2-3	TGTGCCAGCAGGGGGGGGTTTAGCACAGATACGCAGTATTTT	CASRGGFSTDTQYF
NA	TRBV7-9	NA	TRBJ1-5	TGTGCCAGCAGCTGGTCGGGAAACAATCAGCCCCAGCATTTT	CASSWSGNNQPQHF
NA	TRBV6-6	NA	TRBJ2-1	TGTGCCAGCAGTTATACCGCCTACAATGAGCAGTTCTTC	CASSYTAYNEQFF
NA	TRBV5-5	NA	TRBJ1-1	TGTGCCAGCAGCCCGGGCTACACTGAAGCTTTCTTT	CASSPGYTEAFF
NA	TRBV19	TRBD1	TRBJ1-5	TGTGCCAGTAGTCGTCGGGACAGGGTGGATCAGCCCCAGCATTTT	CASSRRDRVDQPQHF